The T cell receptor beta chain under discussion was sequenced for a study of T cell responses to AZD1222 COVID-19 vaccine. Study information: Analyses pooled second doses at about 4 or about 12 weeks.

Findings of the study overall: Baseline testing showed seropositivity in only six AZD1222 recipients. Nearly half of unique spike-specific TCRs reportedly avoided B.1.351 and B.1.1.7 mutated regions.

Data came from immunoSEQ multiplex PCR; TCRdb stores just in-frame clones and leaves some out. Of 93,000 or so clones in the sample, less than 95% were seen once. CDR1 KGHSH and CDR2 LQKENI come from the germline V gene. V lost 3 bases and J lost 8, with 13 bases in between. The CDR3 loop spans 13 amino acids. A word on this clone: Its antigen is as yet unknown.

Sequenced material: peripheral blood, taken on day 0 of AZD1222 vaccination. V and J are TRBV18 and TRBJ1-2, with D hard to call. This receptor was taken from an adult in good health. The CDR3 here is CASSPETDSGYTF. CDR3 nucleotide sequence: TGTGCCAGCTCACCCGAGACGGATTCAGGCTACACCTTC. The full variable domain, rest sourced from reference TRBV18 and TRBJ1-2, is NAGVMQNPRHLVRRRGQEARLRCSPMKGHSHVYWYRQLPEEGLKFMVYLQKENIIDESGMPKERFSAEFPKEGPSILRIQQVVRGDSAAYFCASSPETDSGYTFGSGTRLTVV.